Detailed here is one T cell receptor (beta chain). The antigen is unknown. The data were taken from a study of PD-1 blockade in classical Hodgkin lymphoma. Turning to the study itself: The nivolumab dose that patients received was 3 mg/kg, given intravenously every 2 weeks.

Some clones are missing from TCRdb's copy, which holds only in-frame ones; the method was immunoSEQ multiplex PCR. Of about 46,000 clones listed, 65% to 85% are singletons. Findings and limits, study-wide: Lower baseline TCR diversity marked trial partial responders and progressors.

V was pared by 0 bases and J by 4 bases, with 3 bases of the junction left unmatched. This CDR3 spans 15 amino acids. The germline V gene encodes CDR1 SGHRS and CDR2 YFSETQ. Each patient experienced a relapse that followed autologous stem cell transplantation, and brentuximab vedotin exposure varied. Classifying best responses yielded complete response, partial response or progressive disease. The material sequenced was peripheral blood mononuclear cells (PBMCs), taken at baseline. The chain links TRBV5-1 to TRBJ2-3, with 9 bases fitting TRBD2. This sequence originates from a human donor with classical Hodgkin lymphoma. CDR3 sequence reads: CASSLGGGAPDTQYF. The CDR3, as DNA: TGCGCCAGCAGCTTGGGCGGGGGGGCCCCAGATACGCAGTATTTT.